This T cell receptor (beta chain) was captured by sequencing in a study of coeliac disease. The study, taken as a whole, reports: TRB repertoires were largely private, with most amino acid sequences found in only one sample.

Per germline, CDR1 MDHEN and CDR2 SYDVKM. The V segment lost 6 bases and the J segment 4 bases; nucleotides outside the gene matches: 9. This CDR3 has 16 amino acids. Comments on this clone: Its antigen is not known.

Sequencing was performed with immunoSEQ multiplex PCR; in TCRdb, only in-frame clones are kept and a portion is missing. The sample lists more than 3,000 clones, nearly 65% seen once, with about a sixth in the top ten. This rearrangement joins TRBV28 to TRBJ1-2; 12 bases are a match to TRBD1. The receptor's source is a woman aged 45-59 years without celiac disease. What was sequenced was lymphocytes from the gut lamina propria. The chain's CDR3 is CASSTGTGGLGYGYTF. As DNA, the CDR3 is TGTGCCAGCAGCACCGGGACAGGGGGCTTGGGCTATGGCTACACCTTC.